Sequencing of this TCR beta chain was carried out in a study of shared clonotypes between healthy human individuals (dated by TCRdb to the early 2020s). Background on the whole study: Three men and two women, aged 18 to 49 years, made up the cohort. Different laboratories and diverse techniques were used to prepare libraries and sequence TCR repertoires, to increase sequencing depth and limit assay-specific biases. To estimate repertoire size and how much clonotypes are shared between individuals, the study performed deep sequencing of blood TCR repertoires from roughly five healthy adults. For each donor, three plates each were used for CD4 naive and CD4 memory, two plates were used for CD8 naive, and one plate was used for CD8 memory. Per donor, leukapheresis produced somewhere between about 0.94 and 10 billion PBMCs. Here is what the overall study found, with its caveats: Because the study included a small number of donors, the genetic and exposure-history diversity represented was limited. Sharing across a few donors was observed for roughly 5.4% of naive CD4, under 4% of naive CD8, 2% to 2.5% of memory CD4, and about 0.4% of memory CD8 clonotypes. Estimated clonotype richness was generally larger for naive than for memory subsets. Based on pairwise subsampling, the degree of clonotype sharing among donors was expected to be affected by sequencing depth. Even with the large sequencing depth, rarefaction of the sorted-subset datasets indicated that sequencing was incomplete. Compared with non-shared clonotypes, the clonotypes found in all four sorted-subset donors had higher generation probabilities. Sampling was restricted to blood, and TCR repertoires in tissue are likely to differ from TCR repertoires in blood.

V sheds 4 bases and J sheds 6 bases, leaving 10 bases between their ends. The CDR1 and CDR2 encoded by the germline V gene (reference sequence) are MNHNY and SVGAGI. Taken from cysteine to phenylalanine, the CDR3 has 12 residues. Only the CDR3 DNA is retained, 36 bases long and in frame from the first base. On this clone: Its antigen remains undetermined. Base qualities were left out, and no much larger clone turns up one base away.

Healthy HIV-negative adults with no recently reported acute infections or vaccinations were included as donors. Every donor was a Caucasian adult residing in Nashville, Tennessee, USA. Magnetic negative selection was used to enrich CD4+ T cells, after which naive cells were positively selected on CD45RA and the negative fraction became the memory subset. Blood was collected by leukapheresis, and PBMCs were isolated by Ficoll-Histopaque density gradient centrifugation and then cryopreserved in liquid nitrogen vapor phase. Analytical flow cytometry was used to check the purity and quantity of each magnetically sorted T cell population. Genomic DNA was isolated from each sorted fraction and quantified by UV absorbance on a Nanodrop 2000c. TCR CDR3 regions were amplified from genomic DNA by multiplex PCR using the deep immunoSEQ assay. Genomic DNA extracted from each cell subset was distributed evenly over all wells of several immunoSEQ 96-well plates, and each plate served as one replicate. For sorted subsets, 150 to 250 ng of genomic DNA, equivalent to 30,000 or so T cell genomes, went into each replicate PCR. The purified libraries were quantified using a Qubit 3.0 fluorometer, sized with a Bioanalyzer 2100, and then quantified again using the KAPA Library Quantification kit. Every immunoSEQ 96-well plate was sequenced on a dedicated single-read 150-cycle Illumina NextSeq 550 flow cell. Under the source paper's analysis protocol: Because the immunoSEQ output held only junctional sequences and lacked quality scores, the filtering could not match the filtering applied to full-length reads. To assign V/J genes and CDR3, sequences were annotated using PyIR, a Python wrapper for IgBLAST v1.9, with IMGT germline references. Reads with weak V/J assignments (E-value above 1e-6), missing CDR3, stop codons, out-of-frame junctions, or ambiguous translated residues were removed. V3J clonotypes were defined as sequences sharing the same inferred V gene, J gene, and CDR3 amino acid sequence. Percentage overlap between repertoires was calculated by dividing the number of shared unique clonotypes by the size of the smaller repertoire. RTK rarefaction, the Chao1 estimator, and Recon v2.1 estimates of unobserved clonotypes were used to assess repertoire richness. Generation probabilities were computed with OLGA for all TCRbeta clonotypes obtained by the gDNA method from a few donors. TCRdb took over this immuneACCESS table, retaining in-frame rearrangements with V and J assigned. Such tables are incomplete; in checked studies, under half of the missing clones stem from an unresolved V gene, and the remainder is unexplained. V, J and clone size are those of that table, while D and trimming were read from the DNA. This sample holds more than 1 million clones; approximately 78% were observed only once. Clones ranked in the top ten supply under 0.65% of the sample.

Recombination joined TRBV6-6 with TRBJ2-7; the D gene lacks a confident call. This TCR came from a man aged 18 to 35 in good health. Some clones in this sample may be carry-over from other donors' samples. What was sequenced was memory CD4+ T cells from PBMCs. Taken with the paper, the label for cell subset or site translates to: CD45RA-negative fraction. At the DNA level, the sequence is TGTGCCAGCAGTTCCGAGTTGATCGAGCAGTACTTC. Translated, this gives CASSSELIEQYF.